One sample yielded the 3 T cell receptor beta chains listed below, sequenced in a study of liver allograft versus peripheral blood T cells. Overall study: Comparative analysis was performed on T cell receptor repertoires from transplanted livers and from recipients' peripheral blood.

Via MiXCR, TCRdb re-called the reads, giving one row per CDR3 protein. The table lists about 14,000 distinct CDR3 sequences, about 20% of them singletons. These receptors all come from a human patient who had a liver transplant. Some T cells may be the graft donor's.

The chain combines TRBV9 with TRBJ1-1; no reliable D call. The CDR3 spans 13 residues. The V gene's germline CDR1 is SGDLS and CDR2 YYNGEE. Trimming cost V 0 bases and J 8 bases, with 11 bases left between them. The CDR3 bases are TGTGCCAGCAGCGTAGGGTTTCAAGGGGAAGCTTTCTTT. It translates to CASSVGFQGEAFF.

This clonotype is judged medium-sized. V gene TRBV15 combines with J gene TRBJ1-6, with no clear D. The germline V and J ends were trimmed by 0 bases and 11 bases, with 5 bases remaining between them. Germline V gene sequence: CDR1 LNHNV, CDR2 YYDKDF (reference sequence). This CDR3 is built from 12 residues. Here the CDR3 DNA reads TGTGCCACCAGCAGAGATCAGGCACCCCTCCACTTT. It translates to CATSRDQAPLHF.

Ten or more counts support this clonotype. This rearrangement joins TRBV19 to TRBJ2-2; perhaps D is TRBD1 or TRBD2 (6 bases each). The CDR3 loop spans 15 amino acids. From germline, CDR1 is LNHDA and CDR2 SQIVND (reference sequence). V was pared by 7 bases and J by 4 bases, with 16 bases between. The CDR3 DNA follows: TGTGCCAGTACCATGTGGGGGGCGGGCACCGGGGAGCTGTTTTTT. This codes for CASTMWGAGTGELFF.